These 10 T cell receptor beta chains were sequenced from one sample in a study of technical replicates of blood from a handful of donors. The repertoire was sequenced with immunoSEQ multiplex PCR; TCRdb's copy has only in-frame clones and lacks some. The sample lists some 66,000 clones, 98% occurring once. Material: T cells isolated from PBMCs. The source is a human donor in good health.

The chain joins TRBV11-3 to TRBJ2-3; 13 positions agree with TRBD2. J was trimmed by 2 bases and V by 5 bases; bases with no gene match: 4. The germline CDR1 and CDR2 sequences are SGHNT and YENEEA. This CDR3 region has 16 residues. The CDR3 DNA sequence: TGTGCCAGCAGCCCACTAGCGGGGGGGACCACAGATACGCAGTATTTT. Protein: CASSPLAGGTTDTQYF.

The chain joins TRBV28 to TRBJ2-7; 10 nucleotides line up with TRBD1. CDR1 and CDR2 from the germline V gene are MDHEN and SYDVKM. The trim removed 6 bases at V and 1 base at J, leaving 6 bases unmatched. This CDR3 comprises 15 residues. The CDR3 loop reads CASSLRDRGSYEQYF. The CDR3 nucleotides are TGTGCCAGCAGCCTGAGGGACAGGGGATCCTACGAGCAGTACTTC.

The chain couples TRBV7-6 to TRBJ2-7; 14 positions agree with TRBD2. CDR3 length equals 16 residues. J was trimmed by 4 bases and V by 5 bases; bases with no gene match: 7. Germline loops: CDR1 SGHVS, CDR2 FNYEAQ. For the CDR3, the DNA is TGTGCCAGCAGCCGCCCGCGGACTAGCGGGGGGTACGAGCAGTACTTC. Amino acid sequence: CASSRPRTSGGYEQYF.

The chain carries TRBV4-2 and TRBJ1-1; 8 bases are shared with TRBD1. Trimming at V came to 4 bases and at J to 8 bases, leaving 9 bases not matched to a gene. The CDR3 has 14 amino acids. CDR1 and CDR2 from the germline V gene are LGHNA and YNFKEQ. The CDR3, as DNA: TGTGCCAGCAGCCCCCGGGACAGGTTGGCCGAAGCTTTCTTT. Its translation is CASSPRDRLAEAFF.

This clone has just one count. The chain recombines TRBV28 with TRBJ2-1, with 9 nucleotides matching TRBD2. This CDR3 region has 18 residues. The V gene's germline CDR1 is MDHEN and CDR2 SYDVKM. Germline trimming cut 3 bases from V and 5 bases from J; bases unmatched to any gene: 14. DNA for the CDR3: TGTGCCAGCAGTTTCCCTTCGGGAGGACTAGCGATCCACAATGAGCAGTTCTTC. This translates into CASSFPSGGLAIHNEQFF.

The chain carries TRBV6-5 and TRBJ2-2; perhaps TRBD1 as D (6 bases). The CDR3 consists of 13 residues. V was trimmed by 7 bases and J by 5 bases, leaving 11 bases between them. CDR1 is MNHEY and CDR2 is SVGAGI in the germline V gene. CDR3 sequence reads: CASTTGFTGELFF. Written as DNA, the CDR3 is TGTGCCAGCACTACAGGGTTTACCGGGGAGCTGTTTTTT.

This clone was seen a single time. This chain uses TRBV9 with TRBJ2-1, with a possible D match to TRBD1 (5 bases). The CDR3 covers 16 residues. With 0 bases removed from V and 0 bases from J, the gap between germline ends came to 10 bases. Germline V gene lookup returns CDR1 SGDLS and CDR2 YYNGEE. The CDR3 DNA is TGTGCCAGCAGCGTAGAGGGGCTGAGCTCCTACAATGAGCAGTTCTTC. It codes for CASSVEGLSSYNEQFF.

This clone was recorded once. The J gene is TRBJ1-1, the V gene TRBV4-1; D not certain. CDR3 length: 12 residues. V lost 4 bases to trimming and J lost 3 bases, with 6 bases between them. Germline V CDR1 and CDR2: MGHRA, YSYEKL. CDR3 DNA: TGCGCCAGCAGCCTTCCATACACTGAAGCTTTCTTT. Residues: CASSLPYTEAFF.

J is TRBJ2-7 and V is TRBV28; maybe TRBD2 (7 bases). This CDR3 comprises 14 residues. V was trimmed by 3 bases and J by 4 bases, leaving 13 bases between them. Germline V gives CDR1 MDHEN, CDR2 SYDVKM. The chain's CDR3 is CASSLVGGEYEQYF. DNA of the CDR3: TGTGCCAGCAGTTTGGTAGGGGGGGAGTACGAGCAGTACTTC.

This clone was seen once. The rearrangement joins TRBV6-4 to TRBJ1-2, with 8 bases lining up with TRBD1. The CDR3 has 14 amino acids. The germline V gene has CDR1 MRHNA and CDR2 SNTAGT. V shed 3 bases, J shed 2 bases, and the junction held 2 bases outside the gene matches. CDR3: CASSETGANYGYTF. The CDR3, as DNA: TGTGCCAGCAGTGAGACAGGGGCAAACTATGGCTACACCTTC.